The 30 T cell receptor beta chains presented below share a single source sample, sequenced in a study of T-cell memory formation after mild COVID-19. MiXCR, applied by TCRdb to the 5' RACE reads, yields one record per CDR3 protein. The profile shows hundreds of thousands of distinct CDR3 sequences, roughly 23% of them singletons. The material sequenced was PBMCs or a T cell subset sorted from them (not recorded which). Source of these receptors: an adult woman who had mild COVID-19 (a few samples of this study predate the infection). Cell type and time point are not known.

This sequence joins TRBV19 and TRBJ2-4; either TRBD1 or TRBD2 may fit D (6 bases each). The CDR3 runs 14 residues. V was clipped by 8 bases and J by 12 bases, with 23 bases between them. Germline V gene data show CDR1 as LNHDA and CDR2 as SQIVND (reference sequence). The DNA of the CDR3 is TGTGCCAGTCGGCGCCACAAGGGGGGTTCTACTCAGTACTTC. This encodes CASRRHKGGSTQYF.

This clonotype was seen a handful of times. J is TRBJ1-2 and V is TRBV4-1; D uncertain. V lost 1 base and J lost 4, with 10 bases in between. CDR1 and CDR2 (germline): MGHRA, YSYEKL. The CDR3 is 14 residues long. CDR3 residues: CASSQGTSGYGYTF. The CDR3 bases are TGCGCCAGCAGCCAAGGGACGTCGGGCTATGGCTACACCTTC.

This sequence joins TRBV6-1 and TRBJ2-3; 13 nucleotides align to TRBD2. The CDR3 covers 15 residues. Trimming took 4 bases from V and 4 from J; bases not matched to a gene: 2. Germline assignment: CDR1 MNHNS and CDR2 SASEGT. The CDR3 loop is CASSGTSGGADTQYF. The CDR3 DNA reads TGTGCCAGCAGTGGGACTAGCGGGGGAGCAGATACGCAGTATTTT.

The chain uses TRBV6-1 and TRBJ2-1; tentatively, D is TRBD2 (5 bases). V gave up 2 bases and J gave up 7 bases, with 15 bases separating them. Germline CDR1 is MNHNS and CDR2 is SASEGT. This CDR3 region has 15 residues. The CDR3 sequence: CASSEWIRRGNEQFF. DNA for the CDR3: TGTGCCAGCAGTGAATGGATTCGAAGAGGGAATGAGCAGTTCTTC.

The V gene is TRBV3-1, the J gene TRBJ2-1; 9 bases match TRBD1. The J segment lost 5 bases and the V segment lost 5 bases, leaving 7 bases of the junction unmatched. In germline, CDR1 is LGHDT, CDR2 YNNKEL (reference sequence). The CDR3 is 15 residues long. CDR3 sequence reads: CASSSRDRAHNEQFF. As DNA, the CDR3 is TGTGCCAGCAGCTCCCGGGACAGGGCACACAATGAGCAGTTCTTC.

The V gene is TRBV6-1, the J gene TRBJ2-7; TRBD2 agrees at 7 bases. Trimming at V came to 8 bases and at J to 0 bases, leaving 13 bases not matched to a gene. The CDR3 totals 16 residues. CDR1 is MNHNS and CDR2 is SASEGT in the germline V gene. This CDR3 reads CASDTGGNLRSYEQYF. The CDR3, as DNA: TGTGCCAGCGACACCGGGGGGAACCTGCGCTCCTACGAGCAGTACTTC.

This clonotype was picked up a small number of times. This sequence joins TRBV27 and TRBJ2-7; tentative D call: TRBD2 (6 bases). The CDR3 is 15 residues long. V was pared by 4 bases and J by 0 bases, with 13 bases between. Germline CDR1 is MNHEY and CDR2 is SMNVEV (reference sequence). Here the CDR3 reads CASSSWDGSSYEQYF. CDR3 in DNA: TGTGCCAGCAGTTCCTGGGACGGGAGCTCCTACGAGCAGTACTTC.

This sequence joins TRBV5-1 and TRBJ2-1, with 8 positions matching TRBD2. The V gene end was trimmed by 0 bases and the J gene end by 9 bases; junction bases not matched to a gene: 2. The CDR3 is 13 amino acids. Per germline, CDR1 SGHRS and CDR2 YFSETQ. This CDR3 reads CASSLALAGEQFF. The DNA of the CDR3 is TGCGCCAGCAGCTTGGCGCTAGCGGGTGAGCAGTTCTTC.

V is TRBV28 and J is TRBJ2-7, with a weak D call TRBD1 (6 bases). The V end lost 5 bases, the J end lost 4 bases, and 15 bases lay between the germline ends. Germline lookup yields CDR1 MDHEN and CDR2 SYDVKM. The CDR3 runs to 14 residues. DNA for the CDR3: TGTGCCAGCAGTCCTCCCGACAGGTCATACGAGCAGTACTTC. Translation: CASSPPDRSYEQYF. Full variable domain (missing parts from reference TRBV28 and TRBJ2-7): DVKVTQSSRYLVKRTGEKVFLECVQDMDHENMFWYRQDPGLGLRLIYFSYDVKMKEKGDIPEGYSVSREKKERFSLILESASTNQTSMYLCASSPPDRSYEQYFGPGTRLTVT.

This clonotype was observed a single time. The V and J genes are TRBV6-5 and TRBJ2-7; D perhaps matches TRBD2 (6 bases). The V end lost 6 bases, the J end lost 6 bases, and 18 bases lay between the germline ends. This CDR3 has 14 amino acids. CDR1 and CDR2 (germline): MNHEY, SVGAGI. The DNA of the CDR3 is TGTGCCAGCAGCCCCCGTGGGCGGGGTCCCGAGCAGTACTTC. Residues: CASSPRGRGPEQYF.

This clonotype was seen a single time. One end of the junction fails to match germline, which may point to a read error. DNA of the CDR3: TGTGCCAGCAGCTTAGATCCCTGGACTAGCGGGAGCCGAAATGAGCAGTTATTC. It codes for CASSLDPWTSGSRNEQLF. The V call is TRBV7-8, the J call TRBJ2-1; 13 nucleotides match TRBD2. Germline V gene data show CDR1 as SGHVS and CDR2 as FQNEAQ. The CDR3 covers 18 residues. Combining the CDR3 with reference TRBV7-8 and TRBJ2-1 gives the whole variable domain GAGVSQSPRYKVAKRGQDVALRCDPISGHVSLFWYQQALGQGPEFLTYFQNEAQLDKSGLPSDRFFAERPEGSVSTLKIQRTQQEDSAVYLCASSLDPWTSGSRNEQLFGPGTRLTVL.

This chain uses TRBV24-1 with TRBJ2-1, with a possible D match to TRBD1 (5 bases). The length of the CDR3 is 16 residues. The germline V and J ends were trimmed by 3 bases and 0 bases, with 11 bases remaining between them. Germline V gene sequence: CDR1 KGHDR, CDR2 SFDVKD. Written as DNA, the CDR3 is TGTGCCACCAGTGATCCTGACAGAGGCTCCTACAATGAGCAGTTCTTC. Translation gives CATSDPDRGSYNEQFF.

The chain joins TRBV10-3 to TRBJ1-6; D possibly corresponds to TRBD1 (6 bases). The CDR3 totals 17 residues. Germline V gives CDR1 ENHRY, CDR2 SYGVKD. The V gene lost 6 bases and the J gene lost 6 bases, with 21 bases spanning the gap. CDR3 loop: CAISEDLVTGSNSPLHF. In nucleotides, the CDR3 is TGTGCCATCAGCGAGGATTTGGTGACAGGAAGTAATTCACCCCTCCACTTT.

The chain combines TRBV5-1 with TRBJ1-1, with TRBD1 matching 7 bases. CDR1 and CDR2 (germline): SGHRS, YFSETQ. V trimming: 4 bases; J trimming: 0 bases; junction bases outside the gene matches: 6. The length of the CDR3 is 15 residues. The CDR3 is CASSTGQNMNTEAFF. Here the CDR3 DNA reads TGCGCCAGCAGCACGGGACAGAACATGAACACTGAAGCTTTCTTT.

This chain joins TRBV5-1 and TRBJ2-3, with TRBD2 matching over 7 bases. This CDR3 is built from 17 residues. Looked up from germline, CDR1 is SGHRS and CDR2 is YFSETQ. Losses at the gene ends were 0 bases for V and 1 base for J; bases not matched to a gene: 8. This CDR3 is CASSLAAAGRGTDTQYF. In DNA, the CDR3 is TGCGCCAGCAGCTTGGCGGCAGCGGGGAGGGGCACAGATACGCAGTATTTT.

V and J are TRBV10-3 and TRBJ2-3, with 7 bases matching TRBD1. The length of the CDR3 is 15 residues. J gave up 5 bases and V 0 bases, and 5 bases lay outside the gene matches. The germline V gene encodes CDR1 ENHRY and CDR2 SYGVKD. For the CDR3, the DNA is TGTGCCATCAGTGAGTCGCTTCAGGGGGAAGATACGCAGTATTTT. Protein product: CAISESLQGEDTQYF.

The chain couples TRBV2 to TRBJ2-7; D not resolved. The CDR3 has 12 residues. With 6 bases removed from V and 4 bases from J, the gap between germline ends came to 10 bases. Germline CDR1 SNHLY, CDR2 FYNNEI. The CDR3 region has the DNA TGTGCCAGCAGATTGGGATCATACGAGCAGTACTTC. It is translated as CASRLGSYEQYF.

The V and J genes are TRBV7-2 and TRBJ2-1, with D possibly being TRBD2 (6 bases). V lost 5 bases, J lost 5 bases, and 16 bases lay in between. This CDR3 is built from 15 residues. From germline, CDR1 is SGHTA and CDR2 FQGNSA. The CDR3 loop is CASSPGDVSHNEQFF. In DNA, the CDR3 is TGTGCCAGCAGCCCGGGGGACGTATCGCACAATGAGCAGTTCTTC.

The gene calls are TRBV4-3 and TRBJ1-2; D call uncertain. Looked up from germline, CDR1 is LGHNA and CDR2 is YSLEER. The CDR3 length is 13 residues. V was clipped by 0 bases and J by 4 bases, with 6 bases between them. The DNA for the CDR3 is TGCGCCAGCAGCCAAGATTACAGCTATGGCTACACCTTC. It codes for CASSQDYSYGYTF.

The gene calls are TRBV18 and TRBJ2-1; 9 bases are shared with TRBD1. CDR1 and CDR2 from the germline V gene are KGHSH and LQKENI. V lost 4 bases, J lost 4 bases, and 11 bases stayed unmatched. This CDR3 is built from 17 residues. The CDR3 is CASSRTPGTGTYNEQFF. CDR3 nucleotide sequence: TGTGCCAGCTCACGGACCCCCGGGACAGGGACTTACAATGAGCAGTTCTTC.

This clonotype was seen only a few times. The chain combines TRBV12-3 or TRBV12-4 with TRBJ2-1; TRBD2 matches 8 bases. The V gene end was trimmed by 7 bases and the J gene end by 8 bases; junction bases not matched to a gene: 13. The CDR3 sequence is 15 residues long. CDR3 sequence: CASTLRGREEYEQFF. In DNA form, the CDR3 reads TGTGCCAGCACCCTTCGGGGGCGGGAGGAATATGAGCAGTTCTTC.

This clonotype was recorded a few times. In nucleotides, the CDR3 is TGCGCCAGCAGCCAAGATCGCCTAAGGGGGACAATGAACACTGAAGCTTTCTTT. Protein: CASSQDRLRGTMNTEAFF. The chain uses TRBV4-1 and TRBJ1-1; TRBD1 might be the D (6 bases). Germline V CDR1 and CDR2: MGHRA, YSYEKL. The CDR3 has 18 amino acids. V was shortened by 0 bases and J by 0 bases, with 17 bases between the two germline ends.

This clonotype was seen a few times. This chain uses TRBV18 with TRBJ2-4; TRBD1 matches at 8 bases. The V gene end was trimmed by 4 bases and the J gene end by 1 base; junction bases not matched to a gene: 9. The CDR3 is made up of 17 amino acids. Looked up from germline, CDR1 is KGHSH and CDR2 is LQKENI. This CDR3 is CASSQDPGGIAKNIQYF. The CDR3 DNA sequence: TGTGCCAGCTCACAAGACCCAGGGGGCATCGCCAAAAACATTCAGTACTTC.

The chain recombines TRBV6-5 with TRBJ1-1; 7 nucleotides line up with TRBD1. J was trimmed by 1 base and V by 0 bases; bases with no gene match: 11. This CDR3 is built from 18 residues. Germline CDR1 MNHEY, CDR2 SVGAGI. The CDR3 loop reads CASSYSTLGGTENTEAFF. The CDR3, as DNA: TGTGCCAGCAGTTACTCGACTTTGGGCGGGACAGAGAACACTGAAGCTTTCTTT.

This clonotype was seen a few times. The V gene is TRBV7-6, the J gene TRBJ2-7; TRBD1 aligns across 7 bases. The CDR3 is 15 residues long. CDR1 and CDR2 (germline): SGHVS, FNYEAQ. The V segment lost 2 bases and the J segment 7 bases; nucleotides outside the gene matches: 11. This CDR3 reads CASSLSPLATGEQYF. The CDR3 nucleotides are TGTGCCAGCAGCTTATCCCCCCTTGCGACAGGGGAGCAGTACTTC.

This clonotype was counted only a few times. This chain joins TRBV18 and TRBJ1-1, with D perhaps matching TRBD1 (5 bases). The CDR3 contains 14 residues. Germline V gene data show CDR1 as KGHSH and CDR2 as LQKENI. V was pared by 6 bases and J by 10 bases, with 21 bases between. In DNA, the CDR3 is TGTGCCAGCTCGCTGACGGGGCTCCCGGGGCGAGCTTTCTTT. Residues: CASSLTGLPGRAFF.

This clonotype has more than one count but fewer than ten. The rearrangement joins TRBV5-1 to TRBJ2-1; 13 bases agree with TRBD2. This CDR3 contains 16 residues. Per the germline V gene, CDR1 is SGHRS and CDR2 is YFSETQ. Trimming at V came to 3 bases and at J to 4 bases, leaving 4 bases not matched to a gene. CDR3: CASSWGTSGDYNEQFF. CDR3 coding DNA: TGCGCCAGCAGCTGGGGGACTAGCGGGGATTACAATGAGCAGTTCTTC.

The chain joins TRBV7-2 to TRBJ1-5; D is uncertain. The CDR3 consists of 13 residues. In germline, CDR1 is SGHTA, CDR2 FQGNSA. Trimming removed 7 bases at V and 3 bases at J, with 10 bases between. CDR3 in amino acids: CASKQKTNQPQHF. For the CDR3, the DNA is TGTGCCAGCAAGCAGAAAACCAATCAGCCCCAGCATTTT.

This clonotype was counted many times. The chain carries TRBV15 and TRBJ2-7; 7 nucleotides align to TRBD2. The V and J ends lost 0 bases and 1 base, in that order; junction bases with no gene match: 6. This CDR3 comprises 16 residues. Germline-derived CDR1 and CDR2 are LNHNV and YYDKDF (reference sequence). The CDR3 sequence is CATSRDGSGSSYEQYF. The CDR3 DNA reads TGTGCCACCAGCAGAGATGGTAGCGGGTCGTCCTACGAGCAGTACTTC. Complete variable domain (other parts from reference TRBV15 and TRBJ2-7): DAMVIQNPRYQVTQFGKPVTLSCSQTLNHNVMYWYQQKSSQAPKLLFHYYDKDFNNEADTPDNFQSRRPNTSFCFLDIRSPGLGDTAMYLCATSRDGSGSSYEQYFGPGTRLTVT.

The DNA of the CDR3 is TGTGCCAGCAGTTACCCCGGGACAGGGTTAGAAAAACTGTTTTTT. This translates into CASSYPGTGLEKLFF. This chain connects TRBV6-6 to TRBJ1-4, with TRBD1 matching 9 bases. Trimming cost V 2 bases and J 8 bases; bases outside gene matches: 6. This CDR3 has 15 amino acids. Germline CDR1 and CDR2: MNHNY and SVGAGI (reference sequence).